A single sample is the source of the 26 T cell receptor beta chains below, sequenced in a study of blood T cells in healthy people across ages. PCR was performed a second time for about 7 to 11 cycles using a sample-barcoded 5' primer and a J-beta primer mix. TCRdb reprocessed the 5' RACE reads via MiXCR and lists one record per CDR3 protein. The sample carries about 930,000 distinct CDR3 sequences, around 29% recorded once. The same data also went into a second study, on T cells of mothers and their children.

The specimen sequenced was blood. The receptors here all came from a woman in her 40s in good health.

This clonotype was counted a few times. The V call is TRBV20-1, the J call TRBJ2-3; a possible D gene is TRBD1 (6 bases). CDR3 length: 15 amino acids. Trimming pared 0 bases from V and 4 bases from J, leaving 14 bases between. Germline-derived CDR1 and CDR2 are DFQATT and SNEGSKA (reference sequence). CDR3: CSARDLQGVADTQYF. In nucleotides, the CDR3 is TGCAGTGCTAGAGATTTACAGGGAGTGGCAGATACGCAGTATTTT.

This sequence joins TRBV4-2 and TRBJ2-2, with a possible D match to TRBD1 (6 bases). V was shortened by 2 bases and J by 6 bases, with 10 bases between the two germline ends. CDR1 LGHNA and CDR2 YNFKEQ come from the germline V gene. The CDR3 extends over 14 amino acids. The CDR3 DNA follows: TGTGCCAGCAGCCAAAACAGGGAAGCCGGGGAGCTGTTTTTT. Residues: CASSQNREAGELFF.

This clonotype was found many times. This chain uses TRBV12-5 with TRBJ1-2; D is uncertain. V lost 2 bases and J lost 5, with 15 bases in between. Germline CDR1 LGHNT, CDR2 FRNRAP. The CDR3 is 15 residues long. The CDR3 sequence: CASGLPRRAPYGYTF. The CDR3, as DNA: TGTGCTAGTGGTTTGCCGCGGAGGGCCCCATATGGCTACACCTTC. The full variable domain, with the rest looked up from reference TRBV12-5 and TRBJ1-2, is DARVTQTPRHKVTEMGQEVTMRCQPILGHNTVFWYRQTMMQGLELLAYFRNRAPLDDSGMPKDRFSAEMPDATLATLKIQPSEPRDSAVYFCASGLPRRAPYGYTFGSGTRLTVV.

This clonotype was observed at least ten times. The CDR3 here is CASSVLSRASYEQYF. CDR3 DNA: TGTGCCAGCAGCGTATTGAGCAGGGCAAGCTACGAGCAGTACTTC. The V and J genes are TRBV9 and TRBJ2-7; tentatively, D is TRBD1 (5 bases). The length of the CDR3 is 15 residues. Germline CDR1 and CDR2: SGDLS and YYNGEE. Trimming took 1 base from V and 3 from J, leaving 14 bases between them.

This clonotype has a count of ten or more. A junction end diverges from the germline sequence, so it may reflect a read error. CDR3 residues: CASSFDRGSYEQYF. CDR3 nucleotides: TGCGCCAGCAGCTTTGACAGGGGATCCTACGAGCAGTACTTC. V usage is TRBV12-3 or TRBV12-4 and J usage is TRBJ2-7, with 8 positions matching TRBD1. This CDR3 region has 14 residues.

Ten or more counts support this clonotype. The chain is built from TRBV20-1 and TRBJ2-6, with a weak D call TRBD1 (6 bases). The CDR3 spans 19 residues. The V gene lost 2 bases and the J gene lost 0 bases, with 20 bases spanning the gap. Per germline, CDR1 DFQATT and CDR2 SNEGSKA (reference sequence). CDR3 DNA sequence: TGCAGTGCTAGACCCTTCAACAGGGTGGCCCCCTCTGGGGCCAACGTCCTGACTTTC. It codes for CSARPFNRVAPSGANVLTF.

In its sample, this clonotype was seen a few times. Since a much larger clone is just one base distant, this may be a read error. The J gene is TRBJ2-7, the V gene TRBV2; the match to TRBD1 covers 7 bases. The CDR3 loop spans 14 amino acids. Germline loops: CDR1 SNHLY, CDR2 FYNNEI. The CDR3 here is CAGRATGNSYEQYF. The DNA of the CDR3 is TGTGCCGGCAGGGCGACAGGGAATTCCTACGAGCAGTACTTC.

This clonotype was recorded many times. V usage is TRBV3-1 and J usage is TRBJ2-7; maybe TRBD2 (6 bases). V gave up 6 bases and J gave up 2 bases, with 17 bases separating them. CDR3 length: 15 residues. CDR1 LGHDT and CDR2 YNNKEL come from the germline V gene (reference sequence). The CDR3 nucleotides are TGTGCCAGCAGTCATTGGGCAGGGAGGCCCTACGAGCAGTACTTC. As protein: CASSHWAGRPYEQYF.

This clonotype was recorded once. The chain links TRBV4-2 to TRBJ2-5, with 7 bases matching TRBD2. V lost 1 base, J lost 9 bases, and 8 bases stayed unmatched. Per germline, CDR1 LGHNA and CDR2 YNFKEQ. The CDR3 runs 14 residues. The CDR3, as DNA: TGTGCCAGCAGCCAAGCCGGGGGGAATCAGCCCCAGTACTTC. Residues: CASSQAGGNQPQYF.

V and J are TRBV4-1 and TRBJ1-5; D unresolved. Germline CDR1 reads MGHRA; CDR2 reads YSYEKL. The CDR3 covers 16 residues. The ends were cut back, 3 bases at V and 0 bases at J, with 12 bases in the middle. DNA for the CDR3: TGCGCCAGCAGCCATTTTTTCGGAAATAGCAATCAGCCCCAGCATTTT. Its protein is CASSHFFGNSNQPQHF.

This clonotype occurred a few times. V gene TRBV12-3 or TRBV12-4 combines with J gene TRBJ2-5, with 10 bases lining up with TRBD1. CDR3 length: 15 amino acids. Trimming at V came to 1 base and at J to 5 bases, leaving 4 bases not matched to a gene. The CDR3 sequence is CASSLGGTGEETQYF. Written as DNA, the CDR3 is TGTGCCAGCAGTTTAGGGGGGACAGGGGAGGAGACCCAGTACTTC.

This clonotype has more than one count but fewer than ten. A much more abundant neighbour one base away suggests this may be a read error. V and J are TRBV15 and TRBJ2-3; TRBD1 is a possible D gene (6 bases). Germline lookup yields CDR1 LNHNV and CDR2 YYDKDF (reference sequence). The CDR3 spans 21 residues. V lost 3 bases and J lost 0, with 28 bases in between. CDR3 amino acids: CATSRPVGRGESVTSTDTQYF. For the CDR3, the DNA is TGTGCCACCAGCAGGCCCGTAGGCAGGGGTGAGTCTGTAACCAGCACAGATACGCAGTATTTT.

The chain recombines TRBV7-8 with TRBJ2-2; TRBD2 is a possible D gene (6 bases). The V gene's germline CDR1 is SGHVS and CDR2 FQNEAQ. CDR3 length equals 15 residues. V was cut by 1 base and J by 6 bases, with 12 bases left in between. The CDR3 protein is CASSLVMGRPGELFF. As DNA, the CDR3 is TGTGCCAGCAGCTTAGTTATGGGGAGGCCCGGGGAGCTGTTTTTT.

This chain links TRBV7-9 with TRBJ2-6; D possibly corresponds to TRBD2 (6 bases). Germline CDR1 and CDR2: SEHNR and FQNEAQ (reference sequence). This CDR3 contains 15 residues. The ends were cut back, 5 bases at V and 4 bases at J, with 12 bases in the middle. CDR3 loop: CASSTQRAGANVLTF. The CDR3 nucleotides are TGTGCCAGCAGCACCCAGCGGGCCGGGGCCAACGTCCTGACTTTC.

This clonotype has a handful of counts. This chain connects TRBV7-9 to TRBJ2-7; 8 bases match TRBD2. CDR1 SEHNR and CDR2 FQNEAQ come from the germline V gene (reference sequence). The CDR3 has 16 residues. Trimming at V came to 1 base and at J to 3 bases, leaving 8 bases not matched to a gene. The CDR3 protein is CASSLDLRGGFYEQYF. Written as DNA, the CDR3 is TGTGCCAGCAGCTTAGACCTTCGGGGGGGCTTCTACGAGCAGTACTTC.

This clonotype was seen at least ten times. The chain uses TRBV5-1 and TRBJ2-5, with 8 bases that match TRBD1. The CDR3 sequence is 16 residues long. Germline V gives CDR1 SGHRS, CDR2 YFSETQ. V shed 5 bases and J 3 bases; nucleotides not matched to a gene: 12. The CDR3 spells CASRSGTGGGKETQYF. Written as DNA, the CDR3 is TGCGCCAGCAGATCCGGGACAGGTGGGGGAAAAGAGACCCAGTACTTC.

In this sample, this clonotype turned up a few times. The chain carries TRBV6-6 and TRBJ2-1; weak D call: TRBD2 (6 bases). V lost 7 bases, J lost 5 bases, and 15 bases lay in between. CDR3 length: 14 residues. Germline V lookup: CDR1 MNHNY, CDR2 SVGAGI (reference sequence). CDR3 loop: CASTSWDFNNEQFF. The CDR3 DNA reads TGTGCCAGCACTTCTTGGGACTTTAACAATGAGCAGTTCTTC.

This clonotype was seen only a few times. This sequence joins TRBV7-3 and TRBJ2-1, with 16 bases matching TRBD2. The CDR3 is 16 amino acids. V lost 4 bases, J lost 15 bases, and 12 bases stayed unmatched. Germline V gene lookup returns CDR1 SGHTA and CDR2 FQGTGA. CDR3: CASSSVSGLAGGQAFF. The CDR3 bases are TGTGCCAGCAGCTCCGTGTCGGGACTAGCGGGGGGGCAGGCGTTCTTC.

This clonotype was detected only a few times. A much larger clone lies a single base off, so this may be a read error. The chain is built from TRBV4-1 and TRBJ2-5; no clear D. The CDR3 totals 13 residues. CDR1 and CDR2 from the germline V gene are MGHRA and YSYEKL. The germline V and J ends were trimmed by 0 bases and 4 bases, with 6 bases remaining between them. The CDR3 loop reads CASSQDEGETQYF. The DNA of the CDR3 is TGCGCCAGCAGCCAAGATGAAGGAGAGACCCAGTACTTC.

This clonotype was seen only a few times. The rearrangement uses TRBV27 and TRBJ2-7; D call uncertain. The CDR3 contains 13 residues. V dropped 9 bases and J dropped 7 bases, with 19 bases sitting between them. Germline V gives CDR1 MNHEY, CDR2 SMNVEV (reference sequence). The CDR3 bases are TGTGCCAGGGTACTCCATTCCAACCGGGAGCAGTACTTC. Encoded protein: CARVLHSNREQYF.

A few counts support this clonotype. This chain connects TRBV6-2 or TRBV6-3 to TRBJ2-1; 11 bases line up with TRBD1. The germline gives CDR1 MNHEY, CDR2 SVGEGT. The CDR3 sequence is 16 residues long. J lost 10 bases, V lost 4 bases, and 12 bases had no gene match. The CDR3 sequence: CASSLRGDRGGLEQFF. In DNA, the CDR3 is TGTGCCAGCAGTTTGAGAGGGGACAGGGGGGGTCTGGAGCAGTTCTTC.

J is TRBJ1-5 and V is TRBV7-2, with TRBD1 identical over 11 bases. Germline loops: CDR1 SGHTA, CDR2 FQGNSA. Losses at the gene ends were 1 base for V and 5 bases for J; bases not matched to a gene: 4. The CDR3 contains 16 residues. DNA for the CDR3: TGTGCCAGCAGCTTAGTGGGGGGACAGGGGGATCAGCCCCAGCATTTT. This encodes CASSLVGGQGDQPQHF.

This clonotype has at least ten counts. The V gene is TRBV20-1, the J gene TRBJ2-5, with TRBD1 matching over 7 bases. The germline V gene has CDR1 DFQATT and CDR2 SNEGSKA (reference sequence). There are 13 residues in the CDR3. Germline trimming cut 7 bases from V and 7 bases from J; bases unmatched to any gene: 12. CDR3 nucleotide sequence: TGCAGTGAACCGGGACAGATAAGCGGGACCCAGTACTTC. Translation gives CSEPGQISGTQYF.

Comments on this clonotype: A much more abundant neighbour one base away suggests this may be a read error. CDR3 sequence: CSVWVRSSNEQYF. CDR3 DNA sequence: TGCAGTGTGTGGGTACGCAGCTCCAACGAGCAGTACTTC. The chain has TRBV20-1 and TRBJ2-7, with no clear D. The CDR3 totals 13 residues. Germline V lookup: CDR1 DFQATT, CDR2 SNEGSKA (reference sequence).

Concerning this clonotype: This could be a read error, since a much larger clone is one nucleotide away. V usage is TRBV3-1 and J usage is TRBJ2-1; 8 bases align to TRBD2. The better agreement between TRBJ2-7 and the DNA end casts doubt on the J call. The germline CDR1 and CDR2 sequences are LGHDT and YNNKEL (reference sequence). The CDR3 is made up of 15 amino acids. CDR3 amino acids: CASSLSGGGYNEQYF. The CDR3 DNA is TGTGCCAGCAGCCTTAGTGGCGGGGGGTACAATGAGCAGTACTTC.

In its sample, this clonotype was seen a few times. The chain uses TRBV7-2 and TRBJ1-5, with D perhaps TRBD1 (5 bases). The CDR3 runs to 13 residues. The V end lost 1 base, the J end lost 5 bases, and 6 bases lay between the germline ends. Germline V gene data show CDR1 as SGHTA and CDR2 as FQGNSA. Here the CDR3 DNA reads TGTGCCAGCAGCTTAGAACAGGATCAGCCCCAGCATTTT. It translates to CASSLEQDQPQHF.